This T cell receptor (beta chain) was sequenced in a study of blood T cell repertoires in COVID-19. Study overall: Acute and convalescent COVID-19 samples came from the United States, Italy and Spain. In each case, the material was cDNA or gDNA derived from T cells, B-cell-depleted T cells, or PBMCs.

Authors' data handling: Amplification of reference gene primers was used by the study to estimate nucleated cell counts. Clones were sequenced by immunoSEQ multiplex PCR, and TCRdb holds only the in-frame ones, with some missing. The V and J calls and the clone size are those of that table, but D and trimming were determined from the DNA. The top ten clones hold approximately 5% of a sample with 140,000 to 150,000 clones, 75% to 90% of them seen once. The CDR3 has 15 residues. After removal of 1 base from V and 6 bases from J, the junction contained 5 bases not matched to a gene. The germline V gene has CDR1 SGHTA and CDR2 FQGNSA. A few counts support this clone.

The sequenced material came from peripheral blood. This TCR derives from a human donor in a cohort sampled during active COVID-19. The rearrangement joins TRBV7-2 to TRBJ1-2, with 10 bases identical to TRBD1. CDR3 in amino acids: CASSLGGTGVHGYTF. The CDR3 nucleotides read TGTGCCAGCAGCTTAGGTGGGACAGGGGTTCATGGCTACACCTTC.